This TCR beta chain was found in a study of T cells in Graves' hyperthyroidism and ophthalmopathy. Amplification targeted TCR beta CDR3 regions from RNA transcripts. First-round RT-PCR with HTBI primers amplified the TCR CDR3 region. TCRdb re-called the multiplex PCR reads through MiXCR, storing one row per CDR3 protein. There are a few hundred thousand distinct CDR3 sequences in the sample; about 15% occur only once, and about a sixth lies in the top ten. The sample holds a few counts of this clonotype. The antigen is undetermined. Whole-study findings and limits: Stable hyperthyroidism was told apart from ophthalmopathy by a model built on 13 V-J features.

This CDR3 is built from 17 residues. V dropped 4 bases and J dropped 5; count of bases not matched to a gene: 16. The V gene's germline CDR1 is SGHRS and CDR2 YFSETQ. This sequence originates from a woman younger than 35 with Graves' hyperthyroidism. The V and J genes are TRBV5-1 and TRBJ2-3; 7 bases fit TRBD1. The sequenced material came from blood. The CDR3 protein is CASSPGTAARGGDTQYF. The CDR3 DNA reads as TGCGCCAGCAGCCCCGGGACAGCCGCCCGAGGGGGAGATACGCAGTATTTT.